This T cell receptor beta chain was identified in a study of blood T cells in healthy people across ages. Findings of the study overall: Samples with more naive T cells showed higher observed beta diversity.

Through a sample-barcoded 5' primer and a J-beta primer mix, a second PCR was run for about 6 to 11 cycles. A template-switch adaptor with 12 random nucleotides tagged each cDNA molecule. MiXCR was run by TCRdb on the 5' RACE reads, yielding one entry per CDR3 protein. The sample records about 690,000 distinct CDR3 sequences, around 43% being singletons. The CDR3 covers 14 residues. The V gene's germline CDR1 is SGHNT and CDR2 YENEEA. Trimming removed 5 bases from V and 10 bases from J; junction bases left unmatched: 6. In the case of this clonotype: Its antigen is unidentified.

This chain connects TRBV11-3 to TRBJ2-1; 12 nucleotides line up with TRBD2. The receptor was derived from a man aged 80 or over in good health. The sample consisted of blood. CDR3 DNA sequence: TGTGCCAGCAGCCCAACAACTAGCGGGAGGGAGCAGTTCTTC. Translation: CASSPTTSGREQFF.